This T cell receptor beta chain came from a study of blood T cell repertoires in COVID-19. Data came from immunoSEQ multiplex PCR; TCRdb stores just in-frame clones and leaves some out. The sample contains 400,000 to 450,000 clones, 90% of which appear only once. Recovered participants had two consecutive negative NP/OP PCR tests, healthcare professional clearance, or symptom resolution. V lost 4 bases and J 3 bases, leaving 10 bases between the germline ends. Germline V gene data show CDR1 as SGHTA and CDR2 as FQGTGA. CDR3 length: 14 amino acids. The sequence derives from a man aged 18-30 years who had recovered from COVID-19. The chain links TRBV7-3 to TRBJ1-3; possibly TRBD1 for D (5 bases). The sequenced sample was PBMCs or T cells enriched from blood (not recorded which). The CDR3 DNA follows: TGTGCCAGCAGCTCTGACAGTCTTGGAAACACCATATATTTT. Translating it yields CASSSDSLGNTIYF.